The 4 T cell receptor beta chains given below trace back to one sample, sequenced in a study of T cells in Graves' hyperthyroidism and ophthalmopathy. There were TCR beta CDR3 regions amplified from RNA transcripts. The HTBI primer set drove a first-round RT-PCR of the TCR CDR3. TCRdb independently ran MiXCR on the multiplex PCR reads; one entry per CDR3 protein. The table lists hundreds of thousands of distinct CDR3 sequences, 11% to 15% of them singletons. Material for sequencing was blood. The receptor set was obtained from a woman aged 40 to 49 with Graves' hyperthyroidism.

This clonotype has at least ten counts. The chain uses TRBV7-2 and TRBJ2-1; no clear D. Germline V gene data show CDR1 as SGHTA and CDR2 as FQGNSA. The CDR3 extends over 12 amino acids. The ends were cut back, 3 bases at V and 9 bases at J, with 9 bases in the middle. CDR3 in amino acids: CASSFSRFEQFF. The DNA of the CDR3 is TGTGCCAGCAGCTTCTCGAGATTTGAGCAGTTCTTC.

This clonotype was recorded a few times. This chain uses TRBV24-1 with TRBJ2-3; D not certain. Trimming removed 5 bases at V and 2 bases at J, with 4 bases between. Looked up from germline, CDR1 is KGHDR and CDR2 is SFDVKD. The length of the CDR3 is 12 residues. CDR3 sequence (DNA): TGTGCCACCAGTGGTGACACAGATACGCAGTATTTT. This translates into CATSGDTDTQYF.

This clonotype was counted ten times or more. The rearrangement links TRBV6-1 to TRBJ1-2; 9 nucleotides align to TRBD1. CDR1 MNHNS and CDR2 SASEGT come from the germline V gene. V was clipped by 6 bases and J by 6 bases; unmatched bases: 5. The CDR3 extends over 13 amino acids. Here the CDR3 reads CASRAGTGHGYTF. CDR3 sequence (DNA): TGTGCCAGCAGGGCCGGGACAGGGCATGGCTACACCTTC.

This clonotype was seen repeatedly, ten times or more. The chain uses TRBV28 and TRBJ2-7; D is unresolved. The V end was cut by 5 bases, the J end by 7 bases, with 15 bases between. Germline CDR1 and CDR2: MDHEN and SYDVKM. This CDR3 contains 13 residues. The CDR3 here is CASSKGSTREQYF. CDR3 DNA: TGTGCCAGCAGTAAAGGTTCGACTCGAGAGCAGTACTTC.